The 21 T cell receptor beta chains presented below share a single source sample, sequenced in a study of cytomegalovirus exposure and HLA in healthy donors. Primers for the PCR totalled 60 Vbeta and 13 Jbeta. Profiling relied on immunoSEQ multiplex PCR, and the TCRdb table lists in-frame clones only, not all of them. In the table there are roughly 150,000 clones, roughly 80% of which are singletons. The sequencing input was PBMCs. Receptors originate from a male donor in good health and CMV-seronegative.

Details on this clone: An end of the junction differs from the germline gene, which may be a read error. Other DNA sequences of this sample code for an identical CDR3. The V call is TRBV5-1, the J call TRBJ1-6; maybe TRBD1 (6 bases). The CDR3 covers 14 residues. The germline V gene has CDR1 SGHRS and CDR2 YFSETQ. The CDR3 sequence is CASSLGTDNSPLHF. The CDR3, as DNA: TGCGCCAGCAGCTTGGGGACAGACAATTCACCCCTCCACTTC. Combining the CDR3 with reference TRBV5-1 and TRBJ1-6 gives the whole variable domain KAGVTQTPRYLIKTRGQQVTLSCSPISGHRSVSWYQQTPGQGLQFLFEYFSETQRNKGNFPGRFSGRQFSNSRSEMNVSTLELGDSALYLCASSLGTDNSPLHFGNGTRLTVT.

This clone was found once. The V and J genes are TRBV6-1 and TRBJ1-2, with D perhaps TRBD1 (6 bases). There are 16 residues in the CDR3. V shed 1 base and J shed 6 bases, with 18 bases lying between them. Germline-derived CDR1 and CDR2 are MNHNS and SASEGT. The CDR3, as DNA: TGTGCCAGCAGTGAAGGGAGGTGGGGGGGGCTGGATGGCTACACCTTC. Its protein product is CASSEGRWGGLDGYTF.

The chain carries TRBV19 and TRBJ1-2, with TRBD1 identical over 9 bases. This CDR3 region has 16 residues. The J segment lost 0 bases and the V segment lost 11 bases, leaving 13 bases of the junction unmatched. Germline CDR1 LNHDA, CDR2 SQIVND (reference sequence). CDR3 in amino acids: CASRRDRDYPNYGYTF. DNA for the CDR3: TGTGCCTCCCGCCGGGACAGGGATTACCCTAACTATGGCTACACCTTC.

The CDR3 protein is CASSPRTGGNSPLHF. CDR3 sequence (DNA): TGTGCCAGCAGCCCGAGGACGGGGGGGAATTCACCCCTCCACTTT. The chain carries TRBV11-2 and TRBJ1-6, with a possible D match to TRBD1 (5 bases). Germline lookup yields CDR1 SGHAT and CDR2 FQNNGV. The CDR3 has 15 residues. V lost 5 bases and J lost 7, with 15 bases in between.

V gene TRBV2 combines with J gene TRBJ2-5; no clear D gene. This CDR3 contains 13 residues. V gave up 6 bases and J gave up 3 bases, with 11 bases separating them. Looked up from germline, CDR1 is SNHLY and CDR2 is FYNNEI. In DNA, the CDR3 is TGTGCCAGCAGCTTGTACGAGGAAGAGACCCAGTACTTC. Translation gives CASSLYEEETQYF. Looking up the rest from reference TRBV2 and TRBJ2-5 gives the full variable domain: EPEVTQTPSHQVTQMGQEVILRCVPISNHLYFYWYRQILGQKVEFLVSFYNNEISEKSEIFDDQFSVERPDGSNFTLKIRSTKLEDSAMYFCASSLYEEETQYFGPGTRLLVL.

The J gene is TRBJ1-2, the V gene TRBV5-4, with TRBD1 as a possible D gene (5 bases). The CDR3 spans 16 residues. Germline CDR1 is SGHNT and CDR2 is YYREEE (reference sequence). V dropped 4 bases and J dropped 4 bases, with 20 bases sitting between them. This chain's CDR3 is CASSPDRPRDTYGYTF. CDR3 in DNA: TGTGCCAGCAGCCCTGACCGACCCAGGGATACCTATGGCTACACCTTC.

The J gene is TRBJ1-2, the V gene TRBV6-1, with TRBD1 identical over 9 bases. The ends lost 3 bases at V and 7 bases at J; junction bases unmatched: 3. Per the germline V gene, CDR1 is MNHNS and CDR2 is SASEGT. This CDR3 has 13 amino acids. CDR3 amino acids: CASSDPTGGGYTF. DNA for the CDR3: TGTGCCAGCAGTGATCCGACAGGGGGTGGCTACACCTTC.

This clone showed up just once. The V call is TRBV5-1, the J call TRBJ1-2; 8 bases agree with TRBD1. CDR1 SGHRS and CDR2 YFSETQ come from the germline V gene. This CDR3 has 13 residues. Trimming at V came to 4 bases and at J to 3 bases, leaving 2 bases not matched to a gene. CDR3 amino acids: CASSPQGDYGYTF. The DNA of the CDR3 is TGCGCCAGCAGCCCACAGGGGGACTATGGCTACACCTTC. Together with reference TRBV5-1 and TRBJ1-2, the CDR3 gives the full variable domain: KAGVTQTPRYLIKTRGQQVTLSCSPISGHRSVSWYQQTPGQGLQFLFEYFSETQRNKGNFPGRFSGRQFSNSRSEMNVSTLELGDSALYLCASSPQGDYGYTFGSGTRLTVV.

The gene calls are TRBV6-6 and TRBJ1-2; D unclear. Trimming shortened V by 4 bases and J by 6 bases, and 9 bases separated the two germline ends. Germline CDR1 is MNHNY and CDR2 is SVGAGI (reference sequence). CDR3 length equals 12 residues. The CDR3 region has the DNA TGTGCCAGCAGTTTGGGCCGCGATGGCTACACCTTC. This codes for CASSLGRDGYTF.

The genes are TRBV5-4 and TRBJ1-6; possible D gene TRBD1, 6 bases. Germline V gene sequence: CDR1 SGHNT, CDR2 YYREEE (reference sequence). The V gene lost 5 bases and the J gene lost 2 bases, with 8 bases spanning the gap. This CDR3 is built from 14 residues. CDR3 protein: CASRGHPYNSPLHF. The CDR3, as DNA: TGTGCCAGCAGGGGACACCCCTATAATTCACCCCTCCACTTT.

This chain joins TRBV29-1 and TRBJ2-5; a weak D match, TRBD1 (5 bases). The DNA end is a closer match to TRBJ2-7, so the J assignment may be wrong. The CDR3 contains 16 residues. CDR1 and CDR2 (germline): SQVTM, ANQGSEA. In DNA form, the CDR3 reads TGCAGCGTTGAAGTCTTGGTCCAAAGGGGCTCCTACGAGCAGTACTTC. Translation: CSVEVLVQRGSYEQYF.

The rearrangement joins TRBV7-9 to TRBJ1-2; TRBD1 is a possible D gene (5 bases). The germline V gene encodes CDR1 SEHNR and CDR2 FQNEAQ (reference sequence). Trimming cost V 2 bases and J 8 bases, with 12 bases left between them. CDR3 length: 13 residues. This chain's CDR3 is CASSLRGYGGYTF. The CDR3 coding sequence is TGTGCCAGCAGCTTACGGGGGTACGGCGGCTACACCTTC.

This rearrangement joins TRBV5-1 to TRBJ2-3; TRBD1 aligns across 9 bases. J lost 5 bases, V lost 4 bases, and 11 bases had no gene match. The CDR3 loop spans 16 amino acids. Germline V gene lookup returns CDR1 SGHRS and CDR2 YFSETQ. This chain's CDR3 is CASSETTGQGVDTQYF. CDR3 DNA: TGCGCCAGCAGCGAAACAACGGGACAGGGAGTAGATACGCAGTATTTT. Full variable domain (remainder filled in from reference TRBV5-1 and TRBJ2-3): KAGVTQTPRYLIKTRGQQVTLSCSPISGHRSVSWYQQTPGQGLQFLFEYFSETQRNKGNFPGRFSGRQFSNSRSEMNVSTLELGDSALYLCASSETTGQGVDTQYFGPGTRLTVL.

On this clone: Other nucleotide sequences in the sample specify the same CDR3. The chain joins TRBV5-6 to TRBJ1-2, with 10 bases identical to TRBD1. Trimming took 2 bases from V and 4 from J; bases not matched to a gene: 2. The CDR3 has 14 residues. CDR1 SGHDT and CDR2 YYEEEE come from the germline V gene. The CDR3 bases are TGTGCCAGCAGCTTAGGGGACAGGGGCTATGGCTACACCTTC. It yields the protein CASSLGDRGYGYTF.

This clone has more than one count but fewer than ten. The chain carries TRBV19 and TRBJ1-2; 7 bases agree with TRBD1. The CDR3 covers 15 residues. Germline assignment: CDR1 LNHDA and CDR2 SQIVND (reference sequence). Trimming cost V 5 bases and J 4 bases; bases outside gene matches: 10. Written as DNA, the CDR3 is TGTGCCAGTAGTGCCCCGGGACAGCAGCCCTATGGCTACACCTTC. Protein product: CASSAPGQQPYGYTF.

The chain links TRBV15 to TRBJ1-1; D is unresolved. The CDR3 totals 14 residues. V was cut by 5 bases and J by 0 bases, with 10 bases left in between. Germline V gene sequence: CDR1 LNHNV, CDR2 YYDKDF (reference sequence). CDR3 bases: TGTGCCACCAGCTCTTCCGGGATGAACACTGAAGCTTTCTTT. This gives the protein CATSSSGMNTEAFF.

The genes are TRBV19 and TRBJ1-2; tentatively, D is TRBD1 (6 bases). The CDR3 is 13 residues long. V lost 7 bases and J 0 bases, leaving 9 bases between the germline ends. Germline loops: CDR1 LNHDA, CDR2 SQIVND (reference sequence). The CDR3 reads CASTRTANYGYTF. The CDR3 region has the DNA TGTGCCAGTACCAGGACAGCTAACTATGGCTACACCTTC.

The chain carries TRBV27 and TRBJ2-7; 8 bases agree with TRBD1. The CDR3 contains 15 residues. Germline V gene lookup returns CDR1 MNHEY and CDR2 SMNVEV (reference sequence). The trim removed 5 bases at V and 6 bases at J, leaving 12 bases unmatched. The CDR3 DNA is TGTGCCAGCAGTAGTGGGACAGGTAGATTCTCCGAGCAGTACTTC. Translating gives CASSSGTGRFSEQYF.

Comment on this clone: At one end the junction does not follow the germline gene, possibly because of a read error. This chain links TRBV30 with TRBJ2-7; D is uncertain. Germline V CDR1 and CDR2: GTSNPN, SVGIG (reference sequence). The CDR3 spans 9 residues. CDR3 residues: CAWGRSPSF. The CDR3 DNA reads TGTGCCTGGGGCAGATCCCCCTCCTTC. Full variable domain (missing parts from reference TRBV30 and TRBJ2-7): SQTIHQWPATLVQPVGSPLSLECTVEGTSNPNLYWYRQAAGRGLQLLFYSVGIGQISSEVPQNLSASRPQDRQFILSSKKLLLSDSGFYLCAWGRSPSFGPGTRLTVT.

A few counts support this clone. V and J are TRBV5-1 and TRBJ2-7; TRBD1 matches 12 bases. Germline-derived CDR1 and CDR2 are SGHRS and YFSETQ. Trimming took 5 bases from V and 5 from J; bases not matched to a gene: 5. The CDR3 is 14 amino acids. The CDR3 nucleotides read TGCGCCAGCAGGGGGGACAGGGGGCCCCACGAGCAGTACTTC. It codes for CASRGDRGPHEQYF.

Points on this clone: Other DNA sequences in this sample translate to the same CDR3. J is TRBJ1-1 and V is TRBV7-2, with 7 bases identical to TRBD1. J lost 2 bases, V lost 5 bases, and 2 bases had no gene match. Germline CDR1 is SGHTA and CDR2 is FQGNSA. This CDR3 contains 13 residues. The CDR3 reads CASSRDRNTEAFF. CDR3 bases: TGTGCCAGCAGCCGGGACAGAAACACTGAAGCTTTCTTT.